Presented here are 5 T cell receptor beta chains from one specimen sequenced in a study of T-cell reconstitution after alpha-beta-depleted transplantation in children. Unique molecular identifiers were incorporated during preparation of the TCRbeta library. A single record per CDR3 protein comes from TCRdb applying MiXCR to the PCR reads. There are about 240,000 distinct CDR3 sequences in the sample; more than 20% occur only once, and roughly 2.6% lies in the top ten. The sequences come from PBMCs, collected before TCRalphabeta/CD19-depleted stem cell transplant. The receptor source for this set is a girl aged 2 to 10 with Fanconi anemia, due to receive a stem cell transplant.

In this sample, this clonotype turned up a few times. The chain uses TRBV7-2 and TRBJ1-5, with a possible D match to TRBD1 (6 bases). The germline V and J ends were trimmed by 5 bases and 5 bases, with 13 bases remaining between them. The V gene's germline CDR1 is SGHTA and CDR2 FQGNSA. The CDR3 is 14 residues long. CDR3 loop: CASSARQAYQPQHF. CDR3 nucleotides: TGTGCCAGCAGCGCTCGACAGGCGTATCAGCCCCAGCATTTT. Variable domain in full (rest from reference TRBV7-2 and TRBJ1-5): GAGVSQSPSNKVTEKGKDVELRCDPISGHTALYWYRQSLGQGLEFLIYFQGNSAPDKSGLPSDRFSAERTGGSVSTLTIQRTQQEDSAVYLCASSARQAYQPQHFGDGTRLSIL.

CDR3 DNA sequence: TGTGCCAGCAGTCCTAGCCGGGACAGATTTAACACCGGGGAGCTGTTTTTT. Translation: CASSPSRDRFNTGELFF. The chain recombines TRBV6-1 with TRBJ2-2; 7 bases are shared with TRBD1. Germline-derived CDR1 and CDR2 are MNHNS and SASEGT. This CDR3 is 17 amino acids long. V dropped 5 bases and J dropped 2; count of bases not matched to a gene: 11.

This clonotype was counted at least ten times. This rearrangement joins TRBV25-1 to TRBJ2-1, with 9 bases lining up with TRBD1. The junction had 12 bases not matched to a gene; V was cut back by 0 bases and J by 6 bases. CDR1 is MGHDK and CDR2 is SYGVNS in the germline V gene. The CDR3 is made up of 18 amino acids. CDR3 DNA: TGTGCCAGCAGTGAATATGTAGATCGGGACAGGGTGGGCAATGAGCAGTTCTTC. Translated: CASSEYVDRDRVGNEQFF.

This clonotype was seen many times. J is TRBJ2-7 and V is TRBV7-9; D gene unclear. The germline gives CDR1 SEHNR, CDR2 FQNEAQ (reference sequence). This CDR3 has 14 amino acids. With 6 bases removed from V and 0 bases from J, the gap between germline ends came to 12 bases. For the CDR3, the DNA is TGTGCCAGCAGTCCCGGACGGAGCTCCTACGAGCAGTACTTC. Protein product: CASSPGRSSYEQYF.

This clonotype was counted between two and nine times. The V gene is TRBV10-2, the J gene TRBJ2-7; D is possibly TRBD1 (6 bases). CDR1 and CDR2 (germline): WSHSY, SAAADI. V lost 6 bases and J 2 bases, leaving 11 bases between the germline ends. This CDR3 has 13 residues. This CDR3 reads CASSRGYTYEQYF. In nucleotides, the CDR3 is TGCGCCAGCAGCAGGGGATATACCTACGAGCAGTACTTC.